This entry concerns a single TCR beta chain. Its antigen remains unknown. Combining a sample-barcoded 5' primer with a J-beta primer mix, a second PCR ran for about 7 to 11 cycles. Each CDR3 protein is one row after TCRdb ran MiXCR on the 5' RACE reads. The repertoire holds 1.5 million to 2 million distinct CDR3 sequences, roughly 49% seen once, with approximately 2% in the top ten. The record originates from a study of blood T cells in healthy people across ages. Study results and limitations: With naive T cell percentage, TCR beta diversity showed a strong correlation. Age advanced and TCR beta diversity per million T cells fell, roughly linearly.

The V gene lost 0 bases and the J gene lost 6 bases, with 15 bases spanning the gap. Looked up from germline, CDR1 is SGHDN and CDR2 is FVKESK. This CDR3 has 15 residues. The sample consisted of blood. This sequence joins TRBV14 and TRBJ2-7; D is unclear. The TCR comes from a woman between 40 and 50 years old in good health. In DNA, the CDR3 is TGTGCCAGCAGCCAAGATTCATTGAAAATCTCCGAGCAGTACTTC. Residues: CASSQDSLKISEQYF. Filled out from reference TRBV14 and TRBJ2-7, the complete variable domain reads EAGVTQFPSHSVIEKGQTVTLRCDPISGHDNLYWYRRVMGKEIKFLLHFVKESKQDESGMPNNRFLAERTGGTYSTLKVQPAELEDSGVYFCASSQDSLKISEQYFGPGTRLTVT.